Reported below is one T cell receptor (beta chain). What it recognizes is unknown. Other DNA sequences of this sample code for an identical CDR3. The sample belongs to a study of shared clonotypes between healthy human individuals. Turning to the study itself: Researchers assigned three CD4 naive, three CD4 memory, two CD8 naive and one CD8 memory plate to each donor. General study findings and limits: Across four donors, naive CD4 shared roughly 5.2%, naive CD8 around 3.8%, memory CD4 less than 2.5%, memory CD8 approximately 0.4%.

Cells designated naive CD8 were CD45RO-negative and were positively selected for CCR7, with terminally differentiated effector memory CD45RA+ cells excluded. An even split of each subset's genomic DNA across several immunoSEQ plates was performed. Authors' analysis steps: There were no quality scores in the junction-only immunoSEQ sequences, so filtering differed. Measured with immunoSEQ multiplex PCR; TCRdb has only the in-frame clones, and not every one. V, J and clone size were drawn from that table, and D and trimming were deduced from the DNA. The repertoire consists of millions of clones, with roughly 94% occurring once and the leading ten covering more than 0.95%. The junction had 2 bases not matched to a gene; V was cut back by 0 bases and J by 6 bases. The CDR3 is 13 amino acids. In germline, CDR1 is SGHDT, CDR2 YYEEEE.

The receptor's source is a man between 18 and 29 years old in good health. The chain uses TRBV5-6 and TRBJ2-7, with 8 bases that match TRBD2. The material sequenced was naive CD8+ T cells sorted from blood. This CDR3 is CASSLAAGGEQYF. The CDR3 nucleotides are TGTGCCAGCAGCTTGGCCGCGGGGGGCGAGCAGTACTTC. The entire variable domain, with the rest obtained from reference TRBV5-6 and TRBJ2-7, is as follows: DAGVTQSPTHLIKTRGQQVTLRCSPKSGHDTVSWYQQALGQGPQFIFQYYEEEERQRGNFPDRFSGHQFPNYSSELNVNALLLGDSALYLCASSLAAGGEQYFGPGTRLTVT.